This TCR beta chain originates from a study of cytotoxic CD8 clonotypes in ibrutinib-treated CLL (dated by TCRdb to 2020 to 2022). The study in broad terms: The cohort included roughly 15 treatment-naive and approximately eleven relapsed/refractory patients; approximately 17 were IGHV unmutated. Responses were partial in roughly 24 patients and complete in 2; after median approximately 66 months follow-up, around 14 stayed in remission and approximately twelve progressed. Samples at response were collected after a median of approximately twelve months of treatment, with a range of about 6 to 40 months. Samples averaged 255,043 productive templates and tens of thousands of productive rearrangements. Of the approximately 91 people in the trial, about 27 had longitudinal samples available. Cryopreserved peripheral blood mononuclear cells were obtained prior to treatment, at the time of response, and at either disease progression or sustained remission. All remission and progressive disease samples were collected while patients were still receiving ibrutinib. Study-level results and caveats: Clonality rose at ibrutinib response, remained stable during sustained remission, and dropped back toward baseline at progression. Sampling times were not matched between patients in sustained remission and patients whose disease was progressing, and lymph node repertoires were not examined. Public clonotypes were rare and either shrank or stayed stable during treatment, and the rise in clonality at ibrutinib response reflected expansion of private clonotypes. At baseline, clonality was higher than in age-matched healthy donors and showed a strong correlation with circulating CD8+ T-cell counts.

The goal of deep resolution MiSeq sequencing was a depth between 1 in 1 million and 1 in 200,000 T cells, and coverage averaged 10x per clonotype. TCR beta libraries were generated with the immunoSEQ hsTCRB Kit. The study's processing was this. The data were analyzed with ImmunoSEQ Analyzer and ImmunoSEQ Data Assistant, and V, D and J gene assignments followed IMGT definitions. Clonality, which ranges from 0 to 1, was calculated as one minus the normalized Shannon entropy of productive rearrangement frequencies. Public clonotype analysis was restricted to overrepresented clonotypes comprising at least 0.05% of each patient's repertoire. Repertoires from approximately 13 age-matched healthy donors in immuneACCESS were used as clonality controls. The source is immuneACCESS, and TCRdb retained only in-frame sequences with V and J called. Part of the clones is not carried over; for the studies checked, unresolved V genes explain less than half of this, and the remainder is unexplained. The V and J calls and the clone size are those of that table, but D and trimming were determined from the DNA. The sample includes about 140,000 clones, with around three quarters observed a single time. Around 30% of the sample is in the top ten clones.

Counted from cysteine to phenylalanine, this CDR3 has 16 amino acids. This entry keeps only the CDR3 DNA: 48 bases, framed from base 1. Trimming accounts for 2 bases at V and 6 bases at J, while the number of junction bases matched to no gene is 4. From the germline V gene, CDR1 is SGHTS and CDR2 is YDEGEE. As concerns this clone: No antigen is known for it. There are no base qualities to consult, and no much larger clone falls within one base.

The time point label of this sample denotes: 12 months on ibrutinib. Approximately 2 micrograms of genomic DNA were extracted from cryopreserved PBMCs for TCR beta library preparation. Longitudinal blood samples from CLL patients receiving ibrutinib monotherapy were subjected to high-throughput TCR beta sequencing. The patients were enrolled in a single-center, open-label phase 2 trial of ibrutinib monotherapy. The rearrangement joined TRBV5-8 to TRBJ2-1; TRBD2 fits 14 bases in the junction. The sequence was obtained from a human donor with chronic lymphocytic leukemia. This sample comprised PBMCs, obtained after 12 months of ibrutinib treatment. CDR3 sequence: CASSFSGTSGSNEQFF. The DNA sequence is TGTGCCAGCAGCTTTTCCGGGACTAGCGGGAGCAATGAGCAGTTCTTC.